The rows below give T cell receptor beta chains drawn from one sample of a study of early T cells in non-severe SARS-CoV-2 infection. TCRdb processed the 5' RACE reads anew with MiXCR; each CDR3 protein has one entry. The table lists over 45,000 distinct CDR3 sequences, more than 13% of them singletons, with over 3.5% in the top ten. Here the sequenced sample was whole blood, taken at baseline. The receptors derive from an adult who was a healthcare worker with PCR-confirmed SARS-CoV-2 infection or an uninfected control (not recorded which). CDR3s include the opening cysteine and the closing phenylalanine or tryptophan. A D gene is named only where the DNA matches it firmly. Part of the rows lack a size; the others show once, few, many or a class for expanded clones.

j_call v_call d_call clone_size cdr3_nt cdr3_aa
TRBJ2-1 TRBV15 TRBD2 few TGTGCCACCAGCAGAGGTGTGGCTAGCGGGGCGCACAATGAGCAGTTCTTC CATSRGVASGAHNEQFF
TRBJ2-3 TRBV13 NA many TGTGCCAGCAGCTTAGGTCGCGGCGGGATAGTAGGCACAGATACGCAGTATTTT CASSLGRGGIVGTDTQYF
TRBJ2-1 TRBV28 NA few TGTGCCAGCAGTTTAAGACAGCCCAATGAGCAGTTCTTC CASSLRQPNEQFF
TRBJ1-5 TRBV20-1 NA many TGCAGTGCTAGAGATCGGCGTAATAGCAATCAGCCCCAGCATTTT CSARDRRNSNQPQHF
TRBJ1-4 TRBV5-1 NA few TGCGCCAGCAGCCAGCGGCGGGGTTTTGGAACTAATGAAAAACTGTTTTTT CASSQRRGFGTNEKLFF
TRBJ1-2 TRBV11-2 NA many TGTGCCAGCAGCTTAGTCGGGGGACTATATGGCTACACCTTC CASSLVGGLYGYTF
TRBJ2-7 TRBV12-5 NA NA TGTGCTAGTGGTAATCTAGCGCCGAAGGCCTACGAGCAGTACTTC CASGNLAPKAYEQYF
TRBJ2-3 TRBV7-8 TRBD2 many TGTGCCAGCAGCTCGACTCCGGGACTAGCGGGGGGCCTAGGGAGAGATACGCAGTATTTT CASSSTPGLAGGLGRDTQYF
TRBJ2-3 TRBV11-2 NA few TGTGCCAGCAGCTTACCCCAGGCGGCGGCAGATACGCAGTATTTT CASSLPQAAADTQYF
TRBJ2-7 TRBV20-1 NA NA TGCAGTGCCTCTTCCCGGCAGGGTAGTTCCCGAGAGCAGTACTTC CSASSRQGSSREQYF
TRBJ2-3 TRBV28 NA few TGTGCCAGCACGGGGGAGGATACGCAGTATTTT CASTGEDTQYF
TRBJ2-3 TRBV7-2 NA NA TGTGCCAGCAGCTCCGGGACTAGCACAGATACGCAGTATTTT CASSSGTSTDTQYF
TRBJ1-5 TRBV7-9 NA NA TGTGCCAGCAGCTTTGGGGATCAGCCCCAGCATTTT CASSFGDQPQHF
TRBJ2-3 TRBV23-1 TRBD2 NA TGCGCCAGCATTGGGAAGCGGGAGTCGATCACAGATACGCAGTATTTT CASIGKRESITDTQYF
TRBJ2-5 TRBV7-3 NA few TGTGCCAGCAGCCCGGGGGACCAAGAGACCCAGTACTTC CASSPGDQETQYF
TRBJ2-1 TRBV29-1 NA few TGCAGCGTTGGGGGTGAGCTGCAGTTCTTC CSVGGELQFF
TRBJ2-7 TRBV5-6 NA NA TGTGCCAGCAGCTTAGGGAACTACGAGCAGTACTTC CASSLGNYEQYF
TRBJ2-7 TRBV2 NA few TGTGCCAGCACTCCGGGTCCCAGGCCCTACGAGCAGTACTTC CASTPGPRPYEQYF
TRBJ1-6 TRBV14 NA NA TGTGCCAGCAGCGGACAGTTCAATTCACCCCTCCACTTT CASSGQFNSPLHF
TRBJ1-6 TRBV6-5 TRBD1 NA TGTGCCAGCAGTTCATGGGACAGGGGACAGAATTCACCCCTCCACTTT CASSSWDRGQNSPLHF
TRBJ2-7 TRBV5-1 TRBD2 many TGCGCCAGCAGCTTAGGCGGGAGTTTTCCCTACGAGCAGTACTTC CASSLGGSFPYEQYF
TRBJ2-3 TRBV2 NA few TGTGCCGACCGCGGCGGCACAGGTACGCAGTATTTT CADRGGTGTQYF
TRBJ2-1 TRBV20-1 NA few TGCAGTGCTAGTAGGGTAGCGTATGAGCAGTTCTTC CSASRVAYEQFF
TRBJ1-5 TRBV28 TRBD1 few TGTGCCAGCAGGACAGGGTTTCGGAATCAGCCCCAGCATTTT CASRTGFRNQPQHF
TRBJ2-1 TRBV11-2 NA few TGTGCCAGCAGCCCCCGGGCTTGGGAGCAGTTCTTC CASSPRAWEQFF
TRBJ2-2 TRBV15 NA NA TGTGCCACCAGTTCCACCGGGGAGCTGTTTTTT CATSSTGELFF
TRBJ2-3 TRBV3-1 NA few TGTGCCAGCAGCCCCAACAGGGCCCGCACAGATACGCAGTATTTT CASSPNRARTDTQYF